Detailed here is one T cell receptor beta chain. This specimen belongs to a study of blood T cell repertoires in COVID-19. Here immunoSEQ multiplex PCR was the method, and the copy in TCRdb shows in-frame clones only, minus some. The sample gives about 250,000 clones, 85% to 90% of which show up once; approximately 1.7% is in the top ten. The sequence came from a middle-aged man who had recovered from COVID-19. The sequencing input was PBMCs or T cells enriched from blood (not recorded which).

CDR3 sequence (DNA): TGTGCCTGGAGTGTAAGGGCAGGGGATACCTATAATTCACCCCTCCACTTT. Protein sequence: CAWSVRAGDTYNSPLHF. The V call is TRBV30, the J call TRBJ1-6, with D tentatively TRBD1 (6 bases). Germline V gives CDR1 GTSNPN, CDR2 SVGIG (reference sequence). The CDR3 is 17 residues long. V was pared by 0 bases and J by 2 bases, with 14 bases between.